Below are 19 T cell receptor beta chains sequenced from a single sample in a study of cytomegalovirus exposure and HLA in healthy donors. Primers: 60 Vbeta forward and 13 Jbeta reverse. The protocol was immunoSEQ multiplex PCR, while the TCRdb copy is restricted to in-frame clones and leaves out a portion. Counted here are around 70,000 clones, approximately 82% occurring once; the ten biggest clones make up 3%. Material: PBMCs. The source of these receptors is a girl aged 5-17 years in good health and CMV-seropositive.

The gene calls are TRBV30 and TRBJ1-1; D is possibly TRBD1 (5 bases). Germline V CDR1 and CDR2: GTSNPN, SVGIG (reference sequence). The CDR3 contains 11 residues. V was cut by 7 bases and J by 1 base, with 7 bases left in between. As DNA, the CDR3 is TGTGCCTCTGACAGGAACACTGAAGCTTTCTTT. Translation gives CASDRNTEAFF.

The rearrangement uses TRBV11-3 and TRBJ2-3; a possible D gene is TRBD2 (6 bases). CDR1 and CDR2 (germline): SGHNT, YENEEA. V was shortened by 3 bases and J by 6 bases, with 13 bases between the two germline ends. CDR3 size: 14 residues. The CDR3 here is CASSFSGSGDTQYF. CDR3 sequence (DNA): TGTGCCAGCAGCTTTAGCGGTTCGGGGGATACGCAGTATTTT.

The J gene is TRBJ1-6, the V gene TRBV5-1, with TRBD1 matching over 8 bases. Unmatched junction bases numbered 8, after V lost 4 bases and J lost 5 bases. The CDR3 has 16 amino acids. CDR1 is SGHRS and CDR2 is YFSETQ in the germline V gene. DNA of the CDR3: TGCGCCAGCAGCGGGAAGGAGACAGGGGATAATTCACCCCTCCACTTT. It translates to CASSGKETGDNSPLHF.

The chain employs TRBV15 and TRBJ2-7; 8 positions match TRBD1. V lost 1 base, J lost 5 bases, and 7 bases stayed unmatched. Germline V lookup: CDR1 LNHNV, CDR2 YYDKDF (reference sequence). CDR3 length equals 15 residues. Written as DNA, the CDR3 is TGTGCCACCAGCAGAGGGACAGGGATGTTGAACGAGCAGTACTTC. This sequence encodes CATSRGTGMLNEQYF.

This rearrangement joins TRBV5-1 to TRBJ2-5, with 7 bases lining up with TRBD2. The CDR3 has 14 residues. Germline V gene data show CDR1 as SGHRS and CDR2 as YFSETQ. The V segment lost 3 bases and the J segment 2 bases; nucleotides outside the gene matches: 4. In DNA form, the CDR3 reads TGCGCCAGCAGCTGGGGGGGGAGGCAAGAGACCCAGTACTTC. Translated, it gives CASSWGGRQETQYF.

This chain joins TRBV10-3 and TRBJ2-1, with D perhaps matching TRBD2 (5 bases). Germline CDR1 reads ENHRY; CDR2 reads SYGVKD. The V end was cut by 6 bases, the J end by 5 bases, with 14 bases between. CDR3 length equals 14 residues. This CDR3 reads CAISRLPEDNEQFF. The CDR3, as DNA: TGTGCCATCAGCAGACTACCCGAAGACAATGAGCAGTTCTTC.

The chain has TRBV7-2 and TRBJ2-1; D remains ambiguous. The CDR3 contains 13 residues. The germline CDR1 and CDR2 sequences are SGHTA and FQGNSA. The V and J ends lost 0 bases and 7 bases respectively, with 7 bases between them. The DNA for the CDR3 is TGTGCCAGCAGCTTAGCGAGCCTTAATGAGCAGTTCTTC. Translated, it gives CASSLASLNEQFF.

The CDR3 bases are TGTGCCAGTAGTATTCTAGCGGGAGGACACTACGAGCAGTACTTC. Translating gives CASSILAGGHYEQYF. The chain links TRBV19 to TRBJ2-7, with 11 bases fitting TRBD2. The germline CDR1 and CDR2 sequences are LNHDA and SQIVND (reference sequence). The CDR3 covers 15 residues. V trimming: 3 bases; J trimming: 3 bases; junction bases outside the gene matches: 4.

On this clone itself: Lacking the conserved final phenylalanine or tryptophan, this CDR3 likely reflects a read error. The V and J genes are TRBV7-9 and TRBJ1-6; D not certain. The V and J ends lost 5 bases and 10 bases respectively, with 9 bases between them. This CDR3 is 12 amino acids long. Germline CDR1 SEHNR, CDR2 FQNEAQ (reference sequence). The CDR3 here is CASSPSGSPLHV. In nucleotides, the CDR3 is TGTGCCAGCAGCCCCAGCGGCTCACCCCTCCACGTT.

This clone came up once. The chain employs TRBV27 and TRBJ1-5; possible D gene TRBD1, 6 bases. Germline V gene data show CDR1 as MNHEY and CDR2 as SMNVEV (reference sequence). The CDR3 runs 14 residues. V lost 5 bases and J 6 bases, leaving 14 bases between the germline ends. The CDR3 here is CASSLQGRRQPQHF. CDR3 in DNA: TGTGCCAGCAGTCTACAGGGCCGGCGTCAGCCCCAGCATTTT.

The chain links TRBV6-5 to TRBJ2-2; 11 bases align to TRBD2. Trimming took 10 bases from V and 4 from J; bases not matched to a gene: 5. This CDR3 contains 14 residues. Germline V gene data show CDR1 as MNHEY and CDR2 as SVGAGI. CDR3 amino acids: CATLAGGVTGELFF. As DNA, the CDR3 is TGTGCCACCTTAGCGGGAGGGGTCACCGGGGAGCTGTTTTTT.

This rearrangement joins TRBV5-4 to TRBJ2-3, with 11 bases matching TRBD1. V gave up 4 bases and J gave up 0 bases; unmatched junction bases: 4. The CDR3 sequence is 16 residues long. Germline loops: CDR1 SGHNT, CDR2 YYREEE (reference sequence). CDR3: CASSLDRGPSTDTQYF. Written as DNA, the CDR3 is TGTGCCAGCAGCCTGGACAGGGGGCCTAGCACAGATACGCAGTATTTT.

V gene TRBV28 combines with J gene TRBJ1-2; D perhaps matches TRBD1 (6 bases). The CDR3 covers 13 residues. The germline V gene has CDR1 MDHEN and CDR2 SYDVKM. Trimming left V 6 bases short and J 4 bases short, with 12 bases between. DNA of the CDR3: TGTGCCAGCAGGGTAGGACAGTTCTATGGCTACACCTTC. Amino acid sequence: CASRVGQFYGYTF.

The rearrangement joins TRBV5-8 to TRBJ2-4, with no clear D. CDR1 is SGHTS and CDR2 is YDEGEE in the germline V gene. CDR3 length: 11 residues. The V and J ends lost 1 base and 7 bases respectively, with 3 bases between them. In DNA form, the CDR3 reads TGTGCCAGCAGCTTGCGGAACATTCAGTACTTC. Amino acid sequence: CASSLRNIQYF.

This chain links TRBV7-2 with TRBJ2-5; 7 nucleotides line up with TRBD2. The CDR3 covers 15 residues. Germline V gives CDR1 SGHTA, CDR2 FQGNSA. The junction had 7 bases not matched to a gene; V was cut back by 1 base and J by 5 bases. The CDR3, as DNA: TGTGCCAGCAGCTTAGTACTAGCGTATTCGGAGACCCAGTACTTC. The encoded protein is CASSLVLAYSETQYF.

This clone was observed once. The chain links TRBV10-3 to TRBJ2-2, with 7 bases identical to TRBD1. Per the germline V gene, CDR1 is ENHRY and CDR2 is SYGVKD. The length of the CDR3 is 16 residues. Trimming cost V 4 bases and J 1 base; bases outside gene matches: 6. The CDR3 loop reads CAISGRTGENTGELFF. DNA of the CDR3: TGTGCCATCAGTGGGCGTACAGGGGAGAACACCGGGGAGCTGTTTTTT.

This chain connects TRBV5-5 to TRBJ1-1; D possibly corresponds to TRBD1 (6 bases). Deletions cut 3 bases from V and 7 bases from J, with 10 bases between. The length of the CDR3 is 12 residues. Germline V gene lookup returns CDR1 SGHKS and CDR2 YYEKEE (reference sequence). For the CDR3, the DNA is TGTGCCAGCAGCTGGGCGGACAGTGAAGCTTTCTTT. The encoded protein is CASSWADSEAFF.

This clone was observed a handful of times. The chain recombines TRBV4-1 with TRBJ1-4; TRBD1 agrees at 7 bases. This CDR3 is built from 16 residues. Germline V gene sequence: CDR1 MGHRA, CDR2 YSYEKL. The ends lost 3 bases at V and 0 bases at J; junction bases unmatched: 4. This CDR3 is CASSQDRPATNEKLFF. The DNA of the CDR3 is TGCGCCAGCAGCCAGGACAGGCCTGCAACTAATGAAAAACTGTTTTTT.

The V and J genes are TRBV30 and TRBJ2-5; 8 bases agree with TRBD1. CDR1 is GTSNPN and CDR2 is SVGIG in the germline V gene (reference sequence). The ends lost 5 bases at V and 4 bases at J; junction bases unmatched: 9. The CDR3 totals 14 residues. The CDR3 sequence: CAWASGQGGETQYF. CDR3 in DNA: TGTGCCTGGGCATCTGGACAGGGCGGAGAGACCCAGTACTTC.